Given below is one T cell receptor beta chain in context. This sample was taken from a study of glioma-infiltrating T cells after dendritic cell vaccination. Profiling relied on immunoSEQ multiplex PCR, and the TCRdb table lists in-frame clones only, not all of them. Here the sample spans about 82,000 clones, roughly 90% being singletons. No glioblastoma patient carried an isocitrate dehydrogenase mutation. J gave up 4 bases and V 4 bases, and 20 bases lay outside the gene matches. The CDR3 loop spans 19 amino acids. From germline, CDR1 is SGHRS and CDR2 YFSETQ. The clonotype originates from a human donor with glioblastoma. V usage is TRBV5-1 and J usage is TRBJ2-5, with TRBD2 matching over 9 bases. Sequenced here: blood, sampled before dendritic cell vaccination. For the CDR3, the DNA is TGCGCCAGCAGCCCGAAGGTAGCGGGGGCATCTTTTCAAGGAGAGACCCAGTACTTC. Translating it yields CASSPKVAGASFQGETQYF.